This T cell receptor beta chain originates from a study of Ad26.COV2.S vaccination and SARS-CoV-2 variants. As to treatment: around 19 received Ad26.COV2.S at low or high dose, single or two shots; five or six received placebo; per-sample allocation not given. The study sampled participants on day 63 after the first vaccine or placebo injection. Germline V gene sequence: CDR1 SNHLY, CDR2 FYNNEI. The CDR3 is made up of 14 amino acids. The trim removed 7 bases at V and 7 bases at J, leaving 8 bases unmatched. Some clones are missing from TCRdb's copy, which holds only in-frame ones; the method was immunoSEQ multiplex PCR. The table has hundreds of thousands of clones, roughly 87% seen once.

The sequencing used peripheral blood, collected in a trial of Ad26.COV2.S vaccine versus placebo. The chain carries TRBV2 and TRBJ1-4; 8 nucleotides match TRBD1. The origin of this receptor is a person aged 18-60 years who received the Ad26.COV2.S COVID-19 vaccine or a placebo. The CDR3 sequence is CASTRTGRSEKLFF. The CDR3 DNA sequence: TGTGCCAGCACCCGGACAGGGCGGAGTGAAAAACTGTTTTTT.